A single sample gave rise to the 26 T cell receptor beta chains below, sequenced in a study of identifying expanded T cells in peripheral blood. Sequencing was performed with immunoSEQ multiplex PCR; in TCRdb, only in-frame clones are kept and a portion is missing. The table includes approximately 100,000 clones, 85% to 90% detected once. The sequenced sample was blood. The receptors shown here come from a person aged 18 to 70 in good health.

The chain employs TRBV5-1 and TRBJ1-1; D not resolved. The ends were cut back, 3 bases at V and 0 bases at J, with 12 bases in the middle. The germline gives CDR1 SGHRS, CDR2 YFSETQ. The CDR3 totals 15 residues. CDR3 in DNA: TGCGCCAGCAGCTCATCAGCAGGCATGAACACTGAAGCTTTCTTT. Translation: CASSSSAGMNTEAFF.

About this clone itself: Other DNA sequences of this sample code for an identical CDR3. V gene TRBV28 combines with J gene TRBJ1-1; D not resolved. Germline V gene data show CDR1 as MDHEN and CDR2 as SYDVKM. The CDR3 loop spans 11 amino acids. The ends were cut back, 6 bases at V and 1 base at J, with 3 bases in the middle. The CDR3: CASRRNTEAFF. In DNA, the CDR3 is TGTGCCAGCAGGAGGAACACTGAAGCTTTCTTT.

The chain joins TRBV28 to TRBJ1-5; maybe TRBD1 (6 bases). The CDR3 loop spans 14 amino acids. V lost 7 bases, J lost 6 bases, and 16 bases lay in between. Germline V CDR1 and CDR2: MDHEN, SYDVKM. In DNA, the CDR3 is TGTGCCAGCATTGACAGGAGAGGGGGTCAGCCCCAGCATTTT. As protein: CASIDRRGGQPQHF. The complete variable domain, with remaining parts taken from reference TRBV28 and TRBJ1-5, reads DVKVTQSSRYLVKRTGEKVFLECVQDMDHENMFWYRQDPGLGLRLIYFSYDVKMKEKGDIPEGYSVSREKKERFSLILESASTNQTSMYLCASIDRRGGQPQHFGDGTRLSIL.

This rearrangement joins TRBV7-2 to TRBJ2-2, with TRBD2 matching over 8 bases. The CDR3 runs to 15 residues. The V and J ends lost 5 bases and 3 bases, in that order; junction bases with no gene match: 5. The V gene's germline CDR1 is SGHTA and CDR2 FQGNSA. The CDR3 DNA follows: TGTGCCAGCAGCCGGAGCGGGGGAGACACCGGGGAGCTGTTTTTT. The encoded protein is CASSRSGGDTGELFF.

J is TRBJ2-7 and V is TRBV7-2, with 10 bases fitting TRBD2. The ends lost 5 bases at V and 5 bases at J; junction bases unmatched: 9. Germline V gene lookup returns CDR1 SGHTA and CDR2 FQGNSA. The CDR3 is 15 amino acids. CDR3: CASSPQSGGANEQYF. The CDR3 DNA reads as TGTGCCAGCAGCCCACAGAGCGGGGGGGCCAACGAGCAGTACTTC.

The genes are TRBV27 and TRBJ2-7; D remains unclear. The CDR3 runs 15 residues. CDR1 MNHEY and CDR2 SMNVEV come from the germline V gene (reference sequence). The V and J ends lost 3 bases and 0 bases respectively, with 12 bases between them. The CDR3 region is CASSFGPASSYEQYF. The DNA for the CDR3 is TGTGCCAGCAGTTTTGGGCCAGCAAGCTCCTACGAGCAGTACTTC.

This rearrangement joins TRBV19 to TRBJ2-3; 7 nucleotides align to TRBD2. Germline V CDR1 and CDR2: LNHDA, SQIVND (reference sequence). With V trimmed by 6 bases and J by 1 base, 4 bases remained unmatched. There are 14 residues in the CDR3. The CDR3: CASRGGSRTDTQYF. The CDR3 coding sequence is TGTGCCAGTAGGGGGGGGTCCCGCACAGATACGCAGTATTTT. The variable domain in full, completed from reference TRBV19 and TRBJ2-3, reads DGGITQSPKYLFRKEGQNVTLSCEQNLNHDAMYWYRQDPGQGLRLIYYSQIVNDFQKGDIAEGYSVSREKKESFPLTVTSAQKNPTAFYLCASRGGSRTDTQYFGPGTRLTVL.

The genes are TRBV11-1 and TRBJ2-5; D is uncertain. The better agreement between TRBJ2-7 and the DNA end casts doubt on the J call. The germline V gene encodes CDR1 SGHAT and CDR2 FQDESV (reference sequence). The CDR3 is made up of 14 amino acids. The CDR3 spells CASSPTLGTYEQYF. The CDR3 DNA sequence: TGTGCCAGCAGCCCCACGTTGGGGACCTACGAGCAGTACTTC.

The V and J genes are TRBV15 and TRBJ2-1, with unresolved D. From germline, CDR1 is LNHNV and CDR2 YYDKDF (reference sequence). V lost 1 base to trimming and J lost 10 bases, with 5 bases between them. The CDR3 extends over 11 amino acids. The CDR3 DNA reads as TGTGCCACCAGCAGAGCTAGGGAGCAGTTCTTC. Translation gives CATSRAREQFF.

The chain has TRBV21-1 and TRBJ2-5; the table's D call, TRBD1, has no DNA check behind it. TRBV21-1 is listed as a pseudogene. The CDR3 is made up of 15 amino acids. The CDR3: CASSKAEGAMETQYF. CDR3 nucleotide sequence: TGTGCCAGCAGCAAAGCGGAAGGGGCCATGGAGACCCAGTACTTC.

V gene TRBV5-4 combines with J gene TRBJ1-2, with TRBD1 matching 12 bases. From germline, CDR1 is SGHNT and CDR2 YYREEE (reference sequence). The CDR3 extends over 16 amino acids. V was pared by 4 bases and J by 0 bases, with 4 bases of the junction left unmatched. Here the CDR3 reads CASSLGQGASNYGYTF. The CDR3 region has the DNA TGTGCCAGCAGCCTGGGACAGGGGGCCTCTAACTATGGCTACACCTTC.

This clone was recorded a few times. The gene calls are TRBV27 and TRBJ1-5; 8 nucleotides line up with TRBD1. V was pared by 5 bases and J by 5 bases, with 8 bases of the junction left unmatched. The CDR3 sequence is 15 residues long. Germline loops: CDR1 MNHEY, CDR2 SMNVEV (reference sequence). This CDR3 reads CASSTSGQGYQPQHF. The CDR3 DNA sequence: TGTGCCAGCAGTACCTCTGGACAGGGCTATCAGCCCCAGCATTTT.

V gene TRBV7-6 combines with J gene TRBJ2-5; TRBD1 matches at 10 bases. The CDR3 spans 15 residues. Germline values: CDR1 SGHVS, CDR2 FNYEAQ. Trimming removed 2 bases from V and 6 bases from J; junction bases left unmatched: 6. CDR3 protein: CASSLRQGAQQTQYF. The CDR3 DNA reads TGTGCCAGCAGCTTAAGACAGGGGGCGCAACAGACCCAGTACTTC.

V gene TRBV6-5 combines with J gene TRBJ1-4; D ambiguous. CDR1 is MNHEY, CDR2 SVGAGI, per germline. CDR3 length: 14 amino acids. V was trimmed by 6 bases and J by 2 bases, leaving 10 bases between them. CDR3 region: CASSPTDTNEKLFF. In DNA, the CDR3 is TGTGCCAGCAGCCCGACGGACACTAATGAAAAACTGTTTTTT.

V gene TRBV13 combines with J gene TRBJ1-2; possibly TRBD1 for D (5 bases). The CDR3 length is 18 residues. The germline V and J ends were trimmed by 5 bases and 0 bases, with 22 bases remaining between them. Germline V gene sequence: CDR1 PRHDT, CDR2 FYEKMQ (reference sequence). The chain's CDR3 is CASSPGSGAGDPNYGYTF. CDR3 sequence (DNA): TGTGCCAGCAGCCCGGGCTCTGGGGCGGGGGATCCTAACTATGGCTACACCTTC.

CDR3: CASSLAAGPGNTEAFF. The CDR3 DNA sequence: TGTGCCAGCAGCTTAGCGGCCGGCCCGGGAAACACTGAAGCTTTCTTT. The genes are TRBV7-2 and TRBJ1-1, with no clear D. The CDR3 contains 16 residues. Germline CDR1 and CDR2: SGHTA and FQGNSA. Trimming cost V 0 bases and J 2 bases, with 13 bases left between them.

The chain joins TRBV6-5 to TRBJ2-7; maybe TRBD2 (6 bases). From germline, CDR1 is MNHEY and CDR2 SVGAGI. The CDR3 covers 15 residues. The V end lost 3 bases, the J end lost 4 bases, and 16 bases lay between the germline ends. CDR3 in amino acids: CASSYSLGLSYEQYF. The CDR3 DNA follows: TGTGCCAGCAGTTATTCTCTGGGACTTTCTTACGAGCAGTACTTC.

The chain combines TRBV18 with TRBJ2-5; TRBD2 might be the D (5 bases). Germline CDR1 KGHSH, CDR2 LQKENI. V shed 0 bases and J shed 9 bases, with 17 bases lying between them. This CDR3 is 15 amino acids long. CDR3 protein: CASSPPASRRAAQYF. CDR3 coding DNA: TGTGCCAGCTCACCACCGGCTAGCAGACGCGCGGCCCAGTACTTC.

The J gene is TRBJ2-7, the V gene TRBV29-1; weak D call: TRBD1 (6 bases). V lost 4 bases and J lost 3, with 13 bases in between. The CDR3 covers 13 residues. Germline CDR1 and CDR2: SQVTM and ANQGSEA. CDR3 bases: TGCAGCGTTGCTGACAGGTTTAACTACGAGCAGTACTTC. It codes for CSVADRFNYEQYF.

This chain connects TRBV7-9 to TRBJ2-3, with TRBD2 matching over 9 bases. Germline V CDR1 and CDR2: SEHNR, FQNEAQ (reference sequence). The CDR3 has 16 residues. J was trimmed by 4 bases and V by 2 bases; bases with no gene match: 7. In DNA form, the CDR3 reads TGTGCCAGCAGCTTATTTGTTGCGGGGGGGGCAGATACGCAGTATTTT. It codes for CASSLFVAGGADTQYF.

This chain uses TRBV6-5 with TRBJ2-1; D is ambiguous. CDR1 MNHEY and CDR2 SVGAGI come from the germline V gene. The CDR3 spans 12 residues. Trimming shortened V by 5 bases and J by 7 bases, and 9 bases separated the two germline ends. The CDR3 loop is CASSKTRNEQFF. The DNA of the CDR3 is TGTGCCAGCAGTAAAACACGGAATGAGCAGTTCTTC.

Turning to this clone: Being one base from a much bigger clone, this may be a read error. Distinct nucleotide sequences in the sample also encode this CDR3. J is TRBJ2-3 and V is TRBV6-1, with 12 positions matching TRBD2. J lost 4 bases, V lost 2 bases, and 1 base had no gene match. Germline-derived CDR1 and CDR2 are MNHNS and SASEGT. CDR3 size: 15 residues. CDR3 region: CASSELAGGPDTQYF. The CDR3 region has the DNA TGTGCCAGCAGTGAACTAGCGGGGGGGCCAGATACGCAGTATTTT.

The chain uses TRBV5-1 and TRBJ2-5, with 7 positions matching TRBD2. V lost 0 bases and J lost 5; bases outside the gene matches: 4. This CDR3 region has 14 residues. Germline CDR1 is SGHRS and CDR2 is YFSETQ. This chain's CDR3 is CASSLAPGGETQYF. The CDR3 DNA is TGCGCCAGCAGCTTGGCTCCGGGAGGTGAGACCCAGTACTTC.

A word on this clone: The same CDR3 is also encoded by other DNA sequences in this sample. The chain has TRBV19 and TRBJ1-1, with D unclear. Germline CDR1 and CDR2: LNHDA and SQIVND (reference sequence). Trimming pared 3 bases from V and 0 bases from J, leaving 5 bases between. This CDR3 has 13 amino acids. The CDR3 is CASSIQVNTEAFF. CDR3 in DNA: TGTGCCAGTAGTATTCAGGTGAACACTGAAGCTTTCTTT.

The chain has TRBV9 and TRBJ1-1, with TRBD1 as a possible D gene (5 bases). CDR1 and CDR2 (germline): SGDLS, YYNGEE. The V end lost 1 base, the J end lost 5 bases, and 12 bases lay between the germline ends. There are 14 residues in the CDR3. CDR3 loop: CASSVQGEWTEAFF. The CDR3 region has the DNA TGTGCCAGCAGCGTACAGGGAGAGTGGACTGAAGCTTTCTTT.

V and J are TRBV19 and TRBJ2-7; 7 bases match TRBD1. The CDR3 extends over 13 amino acids. Per germline, CDR1 LNHDA and CDR2 SQIVND (reference sequence). Trimming took 6 bases from V and 6 from J; bases not matched to a gene: 8. The CDR3 spells CASSEGQLGEQYF. In nucleotides, the CDR3 is TGTGCCAGTAGCGAGGGACAGCTGGGCGAGCAGTACTTC. The whole variable domain, remainder taken from reference TRBV19 and TRBJ2-7, is DGGITQSPKYLFRKEGQNVTLSCEQNLNHDAMYWYRQDPGQGLRLIYYSQIVNDFQKGDIAEGYSVSREKKESFPLTVTSAQKNPTAFYLCASSEGQLGEQYFGPGTRLTVT.